This TCR beta chain was sequenced for a study of beta chain features in type 1 diabetes. The overall study: There were 95 million to 110 million sorted cells examined across all samples.

The entirety of the isolated RNA underwent reverse transcription, so expressed TCRB transcripts were sequenced. Produced via immunoSEQ multiplex PCR; TCRdb's table is partial and in-frame only. The sample includes 110,000 to 150,000 clones, roughly 10% of them seen just once. The CDR3 is 15 amino acids. Germline loops: CDR1 SGHAT, CDR2 FQNNGV. V was clipped by 5 bases and J by 2 bases, with 12 bases between them. This clone has more than one count but fewer than ten. Its matching antigen is unknown. Central memory, naive, regulatory and stem cell-like memory CD4+ cells were sorted by CD45RO/CCR7/CD25/CD127/CD95/CD27. Points from the study as a whole: The study found moderately but significantly shorter TCRB CDR3s in all four CD4+ subsets of Type 1 diabetes patients. Patients with type 1 diabetes showed fewer VDJ junction insertions and more deletions.

Sequencing input: central memory CD4+ T cells from blood. The clonotype originates from a woman aged 40 to 55 in good health. This sequence joins TRBV11-2 and TRBJ2-2, with D possibly being TRBD1 (6 bases). The CDR3 DNA reads as TGTGCCAGCAGCCTGACGGGGACAAACACCGGGGAGCTGTTTTTT. Encoded protein: CASSLTGTNTGELFF.